Shown below are 12 T cell receptor beta chains from a single sample sequenced in a study of blood T cell repertoires in COVID-19. The protocol was immunoSEQ multiplex PCR, while the TCRdb copy is restricted to in-frame clones and leaves out a portion. Here the sample spans approximately 440,000 clones, 75% to 90% being singletons. Material for sequencing was PBMCs or T cells enriched from blood (not recorded which). Receptors originate from a young woman who had recovered from COVID-19.

The CDR3 sequence: CSVDGQGLPGGYTF. CDR3 nucleotide sequence: TGCAGCGTGGACGGACAGGGACTTCCGGGTGGCTACACCTTC. This sequence joins TRBV29-1 and TRBJ1-2; 8 nucleotides match TRBD1. V dropped 6 bases and J dropped 7; count of bases not matched to a gene: 13. Germline-derived CDR1 and CDR2 are SQVTM and ANQGSEA. The CDR3 consists of 14 residues.

The V and J genes are TRBV5-5 and TRBJ1-2; the D gene is possibly TRBD1 (5 bases). The germline CDR1 and CDR2 sequences are SGHKS and YYEKEE (reference sequence). The CDR3 runs to 13 residues. V was shortened by 0 bases and J by 8 bases, with 11 bases between the two germline ends. The CDR3 DNA is TGTGCCAGCAGCTTGGAGGGGTGGAAAGGCTACACCTTC. This gives the protein CASSLEGWKGYTF.

The chain links TRBV7-6 to TRBJ2-2, with D tentatively TRBD2 (7 bases). V was trimmed by 2 bases and J by 0 bases, leaving 16 bases between them. Germline values: CDR1 SGHVS, CDR2 FNYEAQ. The CDR3 runs 18 residues. The CDR3 region has the DNA TGTGCCAGCAGCTTACTTGTAGGCGGGGGCGCGAACACCGGGGAGCTGTTTTTT. Its protein product is CASSLLVGGGANTGELFF.

This clone was picked up one time. J is TRBJ2-1 and V is TRBV3-1 (or the pseudogene TRBV3-2); D gene uncertain. V shed 0 bases and J shed 6 bases, with 15 bases lying between them. Germline V lookup: CDR1 LGHDT, CDR2 YNNKEL (reference sequence). This CDR3 comprises 16 residues. The CDR3 protein is CASSQEMPQASNEQFF. Here the CDR3 DNA reads TGTGCCAGCAGCCAAGAGATGCCCCAGGCGTCCAATGAGCAGTTCTTC.

CDR3 amino acids: CASSQDSGSPLHF. DNA of the CDR3: TGTGCCAGCAGCCAAGACTCGGGATCACCCCTCCACTTT. This chain connects TRBV3-1 (or the pseudogene TRBV3-2) to TRBJ1-6; no reliable D call. The CDR3 has 13 residues. Trimming left V 0 bases short and J 10 bases short, with 7 bases between. Germline V gene lookup returns CDR1 LGHDT and CDR2 YNNKEL (reference sequence).

The CDR3 DNA reads TGTGCCAGGAGAAGACCTAGGGCAGGGAACTATGGCTACACCTTC. This gives the protein CARRRPRAGNYGYTF. The chain employs TRBV21-1 and TRBJ1-2; the D call of TRBD1 is as the table states it, not checked on the DNA. TRBV21-1 is noted as a pseudogene. This CDR3 has 15 residues.

The gene calls are TRBV2 and TRBJ2-1; D remains unclear. CDR1 and CDR2 (germline): SNHLY, FYNNEI. The ends were cut back, 3 bases at V and 2 bases at J, with 14 bases in the middle. CDR3 length equals 16 residues. CDR3 sequence: CASSEGPLGAYNEQFF. In DNA form, the CDR3 reads TGTGCCAGCAGTGAGGGTCCCCTAGGAGCCTACAATGAGCAGTTCTTC.

The V call is TRBV4-1, the J call TRBJ2-5; D ambiguous. Looked up from germline, CDR1 is MGHRA and CDR2 is YSYEKL. This CDR3 contains 16 residues. V was trimmed by 0 bases and J by 5 bases, leaving 16 bases between them. CDR3 in DNA: TGCGCCAGCAGCCAAGATTATATAGGCATGAGGGAGACCCAGTACTTC. Encoded protein: CASSQDYIGMRETQYF.

This clone showed up just a few times. Different DNA sequences within this sample yield the same CDR3. The chain employs TRBV7-3 and TRBJ2-3, with 15 bases aligning to TRBD2. The V and J ends lost 5 bases and 4 bases, in that order; junction bases with no gene match: 4. The CDR3 is 16 residues long. In germline, CDR1 is SGHTA, CDR2 FQGTGA. In DNA, the CDR3 is TGTGCCAGCAGCCTGGGACTAGCGGGGGGCCCAGATACGCAGTATTTT. It codes for CASSLGLAGGPDTQYF.

V and J are TRBV5-1 and TRBJ2-1, with 10 bases matching TRBD2. The V gene end was trimmed by 7 bases and the J gene end by 2 bases; junction bases not matched to a gene: 9. The CDR3 runs 16 residues. Per germline, CDR1 SGHRS and CDR2 YFSETQ. The CDR3 loop reads CASQSGGAAPYNEQFF. The CDR3 DNA reads as TGCGCCAGCCAGAGCGGGGGGGCCGCGCCCTACAATGAGCAGTTCTTC.

This chain connects TRBV6-5 to TRBJ2-5; 7 positions match TRBD1. From germline, CDR1 is MNHEY and CDR2 SVGAGI. With V trimmed by 8 bases and J by 1 base, 7 bases remained unmatched. The CDR3 runs 14 residues. Here the CDR3 reads CASESWDSQETQYF. CDR3 sequence (DNA): TGTGCCAGCGAGTCCTGGGACAGCCAAGAGACCCAGTACTTC.

This chain joins TRBV2 and TRBJ1-2; no clear D gene. V was shortened by 7 bases and J by 3 bases, with 15 bases between the two germline ends. Looked up from germline, CDR1 is SNHLY and CDR2 is FYNNEI. The CDR3 has 14 residues. Here the CDR3 DNA reads TGTGCCAGCAAGGAGGGCACGGCGGACTATGGCTACACCTTC. It encodes CASKEGTADYGYTF.